These 29 T cell receptor beta chains came from one sample sequenced in a study of cytotoxic CD8 clonotypes in ibrutinib-treated CLL. Sequenced by immunoSEQ multiplex PCR; TCRdb stores in-frame clones only, minus some. The sample consists of 200,000 to 250,000 clones, nearly 80% of them appearing once. The input for sequencing was PBMCs, taken after 12 months of ibrutinib treatment. All receptors derive from a human donor with chronic lymphocytic leukemia.

J is TRBJ2-5 and V is TRBV14; D call uncertain. This CDR3 region has 12 residues. V lost 6 bases and J 9 bases, leaving 14 bases between the germline ends. Looked up from germline, CDR1 is SGHDN and CDR2 is FVKESK. The CDR3 DNA is TGTGCCAGCAGTCCGACAACCGGGCCCCAGTACTTC. It specifies CASSPTTGPQYF.

The chain is built from TRBV14 and TRBJ2-3; perhaps TRBD1 as D (6 bases). V lost 1 base to trimming and J lost 4 bases, with 12 bases between them. There are 15 residues in the CDR3. CDR1 is SGHDN, CDR2 FVKESK, per germline. CDR3 nucleotide sequence: TGTGCCAGCAGCCAAGCCGGTTACAGGGCAGATACGCAGTATTTT. Translated: CASSQAGYRADTQYF.

The rearrangement joins TRBV2 to TRBJ2-1; 12 bases match TRBD1. The junction had 5 bases not matched to a gene; V was cut back by 7 bases and J by 7 bases. This CDR3 region has 14 residues. Germline assignment: CDR1 SNHLY and CDR2 FYNNEI. CDR3 DNA sequence: TGTGCCAGCATTGGGACAGGGGGCTGGAATGAGCAGTTCTTC. Protein: CASIGTGGWNEQFF.

This clone has just a few counts. The gene calls are TRBV4-1 and TRBJ1-3; D is unresolved. The CDR3 is 13 amino acids. Germline-derived CDR1 and CDR2 are MGHRA and YSYEKL. Between the trimmed V and J ends, which lost 2 bases and 2 bases, there was a span of 4 bases. The CDR3 protein is CASSQMPGNTIYF. Here the CDR3 DNA reads TGCGCCAGCAGCCAAATGCCTGGAAACACCATATATTTT.

V is TRBV19 and J is TRBJ1-1, with 9 bases matching TRBD1. Losses at the gene ends were 6 bases for V and 11 bases for J; bases not matched to a gene: 7. The V gene's germline CDR1 is LNHDA and CDR2 SQIVND (reference sequence). CDR3 size: 12 residues. The CDR3 spells CASRLQGARAFF. CDR3 in DNA: TGTGCCAGTAGGCTACAGGGGGCGCGGGCTTTCTTT.

The V call is TRBV5-4, the J call TRBJ2-5; unclear D gene. The length of the CDR3 is 14 residues. The germline V and J ends were trimmed by 1 base and 4 bases, with 11 bases remaining between them. Germline lookup yields CDR1 SGHNT and CDR2 YYREEE (reference sequence). The CDR3 here is CASSLYSPRETQYF. CDR3 sequence (DNA): TGTGCCAGCAGCTTGTACTCCCCCAGAGAGACCCAGTACTTC.

As to this clone: Compared with germline, one end of the junction differs, possibly owing to a read error. The gene calls are TRBV29-1 and TRBJ2-7; 7 nucleotides line up with TRBD2. The CDR3 runs 15 residues. Germline loops: CDR1 SQVTM, CDR2 ANQGSEA. CDR3 protein: CSVKDAGVSAYEQYF. The CDR3 DNA sequence: TGCAGCGTTAAAGATGCGGGAGTTTCCGCCTACGAGCAGTACTTC.

The gene calls are TRBV6-5 and TRBJ2-5; 8 positions agree with TRBD1. This CDR3 has 15 residues. Germline loops: CDR1 MNHEY, CDR2 SVGAGI. The ends lost 8 bases at V and 1 base at J; junction bases unmatched: 9. CDR3: CASSRTGILQETQYF. CDR3 in DNA: TGTGCCAGCTCCCGGACAGGGATCCTCCAAGAGACCCAGTACTTC.

The chain joins TRBV6-5 to TRBJ1-2, with D perhaps matching TRBD1 (5 bases). Looked up from germline, CDR1 is MNHEY and CDR2 is SVGAGI. The CDR3 length is 14 residues. The ends were cut back, 0 bases at V and 4 bases at J, with 9 bases in the middle. In DNA form, the CDR3 reads TGTGCCAGCAGTTACTCAGCAGGGCCCTATGGCTACACCTTC. Translation gives CASSYSAGPYGYTF.

This clone has a handful of counts. V usage is TRBV5-1 and J usage is TRBJ2-7, with TRBD1 matching over 10 bases. CDR1 is SGHRS, CDR2 YFSETQ, per germline. The CDR3 has 14 residues. J lost 4 bases, V lost 4 bases, and 5 bases had no gene match. The CDR3 sequence: CASSPGTGAYEQYF. CDR3 bases: TGCGCCAGCAGCCCCGGGACAGGGGCTTACGAGCAGTACTTC.

The chain has TRBV30 and TRBJ1-2; D is perhaps TRBD1 (5 bases). Germline V gene lookup returns CDR1 GTSNPN and CDR2 SVGIG (reference sequence). This CDR3 comprises 13 residues. The germline V and J ends were trimmed by 0 bases and 7 bases, with 12 bases remaining between them. CDR3 sequence (DNA): TGTGCCTGGAGTGTAGGGGCAGGGTTTGGCTACACCTTC. Translating it yields CAWSVGAGFGYTF.

The rearrangement uses TRBV5-1 and TRBJ2-1; the D call may be TRBD1 or TRBD2 (5 bases each). The V end was cut by 4 bases, the J end by 12 bases, with 14 bases between. CDR3 length: 12 residues. In germline, CDR1 is SGHRS, CDR2 YFSETQ. DNA of the CDR3: TGCGCCAGCAGCCCGAGGGGAGCTGTGCAGTTCTTC. The encoded protein is CASSPRGAVQFF. Complete variable domain (other parts from reference TRBV5-1 and TRBJ2-1): KAGVTQTPRYLIKTRGQQVTLSCSPISGHRSVSWYQQTPGQGLQFLFEYFSETQRNKGNFPGRFSGRQFSNSRSEMNVSTLELGDSALYLCASSPRGAVQFFGPGTRLTVL.

The rearrangement links TRBV7-2 to TRBJ1-2, with D maybe TRBD1 (6 bases). CDR3 length: 17 amino acids. V was pared by 3 bases and J by 4 bases, with 21 bases between. CDR1 SGHTA and CDR2 FQGNSA come from the germline V gene. The CDR3 region has the DNA TGTGCCAGCAGCTTTACCGTAGGGCAGGGGCTTTTCTATGGCTACACCTTC. Its translation is CASSFTVGQGLFYGYTF.

The chain couples TRBV7-2 to TRBJ1-5; TRBD1 matches at 8 bases. Germline CDR1 SGHTA, CDR2 FQGNSA. With 4 bases clipped from V and 11 bases from J, the junction kept 7 bases outside the gene matches. This CDR3 contains 13 residues. The CDR3 region has the DNA TGTGCCAGCAGCTCCCAGGACAGGGATGCCCAGCATTTT. This encodes CASSSQDRDAQHF. Supplemented by reference TRBV7-2 and TRBJ1-5, the full variable domain reads GAGVSQSPSNKVTEKGKDVELRCDPISGHTALYWYRQSLGQGLEFLIYFQGNSAPDKSGLPSDRFSAERTGGSVSTLTIQRTQQEDSAVYLCASSSQDRDAQHFGDGTRLSIL.

This clone was detected a few times. V and J are TRBV5-6 and TRBJ1-5; no definite D call. V was clipped by 4 bases and J by 4 bases, with 6 bases between them. Germline lookup yields CDR1 SGHDT and CDR2 YYEEEE. The CDR3 is 12 residues long. CDR3 sequence (DNA): TGTGCCAGCAGCCTGGGTAATCAGCCCCAGCATTTT. It yields the protein CASSLGNQPQHF.

The chain combines TRBV9 with TRBJ2-1; 14 bases match TRBD2. V lost 4 bases, J lost 4 bases, and 4 bases stayed unmatched. Germline values: CDR1 SGDLS, CDR2 YYNGEE. The CDR3 spans 16 residues. The CDR3 protein is CASSRGTSGGYNEQFF. In DNA form, the CDR3 reads TGTGCCAGCAGCCGGGGGACTAGCGGGGGTTACAATGAGCAGTTCTTC.

The CDR3 DNA reads as TGTGCCAGCAGAGACATGTGGGGGGGCACCGGGGAGCTGTTTTTT. Protein product: CASRDMWGGTGELFF. The chain is built from TRBV2 and TRBJ2-2; 7 positions match TRBD2. The germline V gene has CDR1 SNHLY and CDR2 FYNNEI. CDR3 length: 15 residues. After removal of 6 bases from V and 4 bases from J, the junction contained 8 bases not matched to a gene.

V and J are TRBV10-1 and TRBJ2-2; the D is unclear. The CDR3 length is 13 residues. The germline V and J ends were trimmed by 4 bases and 5 bases, with 8 bases remaining between them. CDR1 is WNHNN, CDR2 SYGVQD, per germline (reference sequence). CDR3 protein: CASSVIRTGELFF. CDR3 DNA sequence: TGCGCCAGCAGTGTCATCCGGACCGGGGAGCTGTTTTTT.

V gene TRBV4-1 combines with J gene TRBJ1-5; 7 nucleotides agree with TRBD1. The germline V gene has CDR1 MGHRA and CDR2 YSYEKL. The V gene end was trimmed by 1 base and the J gene end by 7 bases; junction bases not matched to a gene: 13. The CDR3 sequence is 17 residues long. Here the CDR3 DNA reads TGCGCCAGCAGCCAAGTCGGGGGAACGGGACAGTTCCAGCCCCAGCATTTT. It is translated as CASSQVGGTGQFQPQHF.

V usage is TRBV6-5 and J usage is TRBJ2-1; D is possibly TRBD2 (6 bases). The germline CDR1 and CDR2 sequences are MNHEY and SVGAGI. Trimming stripped 0 bases from V and 9 bases from J, with 18 bases between. This CDR3 has 16 amino acids. The CDR3 loop is CASSYSPSERRGEQFF. The CDR3 region has the DNA TGTGCCAGCAGTTACTCTCCTAGCGAGCGTAGGGGTGAGCAGTTCTTC.

This chain links TRBV6-5 with TRBJ2-7; D possibly corresponds to TRBD1 (6 bases). Germline assignment: CDR1 MNHEY and CDR2 SVGAGI. V lost 6 bases and J lost 6, with 18 bases in between. The CDR3 is made up of 14 amino acids. CDR3 nucleotide sequence: TGTGCCAGCAGGACCGCCGGGACAACGACCGAGCAGTACTTC. Translation: CASRTAGTTTEQYF.

The V and J genes are TRBV6-5 and TRBJ2-6; D gene unclear. V lost 2 bases to trimming and J lost 2 bases, with 1 base between them. CDR3 length: 13 amino acids. Germline assignment: CDR1 MNHEY and CDR2 SVGAGI. CDR3 loop: CASSYPGANVLTF. The CDR3, as DNA: TGTGCCAGCAGTTACCCTGGGGCCAACGTCCTGACTTTC.

J is TRBJ2-1 and V is TRBV7-8, with D perhaps matching TRBD2 (5 bases). The V end lost 5 bases, the J end lost 6 bases, and 8 bases lay between the germline ends. Germline CDR1 SGHVS, CDR2 FQNEAQ. The CDR3 spans 12 residues. The CDR3 sequence: CASSPSGNEQFF. The CDR3 DNA is TGTGCCAGCAGCCCCAGCGGCAATGAGCAGTTCTTC.

The chain links TRBV13 to TRBJ2-7; possibly TRBD1 for D (5 bases). The germline V gene encodes CDR1 PRHDT and CDR2 FYEKMQ (reference sequence). The CDR3 contains 15 residues. Deletions cut 1 base from V and 2 bases from J, with 12 bases between. The CDR3 reads CASSLEVAGTYEQYF. The CDR3 DNA reads TGTGCCAGCAGCTTAGAAGTGGCAGGGACCTACGAGCAGTACTTC.

The rearrangement links TRBV10-3 to TRBJ2-2, with D hard to call. The CDR3 extends over 12 amino acids. Germline loops: CDR1 ENHRY, CDR2 SYGVKD. The ends were cut back, 2 bases at V and 7 bases at J, with 5 bases in the middle. The CDR3 sequence is CAISEGLGELFF. The CDR3 bases are TGTGCCATCAGTGAGGGGCTCGGGGAGCTGTTTTTT.

This chain joins TRBV11-2 and TRBJ1-4, with a possible D match to TRBD1 (6 bases). Germline CDR1 SGHAT, CDR2 FQNNGV. The CDR3 loop spans 16 amino acids. V lost 5 bases, J lost 7 bases, and 20 bases lay in between. DNA for the CDR3: TGTGCCAGCAGCCACCAGGGGCGCTCGGAGGGTGAAAAACTGTTTTTT. Translation: CASSHQGRSEGEKLFF. The full variable domain, in which reference TRBV11-2 and TRBJ1-4 provide the parts outside the CDR3, is EAGVAQSPRYKIIEKRQSVAFWCNPISGHATLYWYQQILGQGPKLLIQFQNNGVVDDSQLPKDRFSAERLKGVDSTLKIQPAKLEDSAVYLCASSHQGRSEGEKLFFGSGTQLSVL.

The chain combines TRBV5-1 with TRBJ1-2, with D unclear. The CDR3 totals 14 residues. V lost 0 bases and J lost 4, with 10 bases in between. Germline-derived CDR1 and CDR2 are SGHRS and YFSETQ. DNA for the CDR3: TGCGCCAGCAGCTTGGCGCCGGGTCCCTATGGCTACACCTTC. Its translation is CASSLAPGPYGYTF. Combining the CDR3 with reference TRBV5-1 and TRBJ1-2 gives the whole variable domain KAGVTQTPRYLIKTRGQQVTLSCSPISGHRSVSWYQQTPGQGLQFLFEYFSETQRNKGNFPGRFSGRQFSNSRSEMNVSTLELGDSALYLCASSLAPGPYGYTFGSGTRLTVV.

This chain links TRBV10-3 with TRBJ1-5, with D possibly TRBD1 on 5 matching bases. V was shortened by 10 bases and J by 7 bases, with 11 bases between the two germline ends. The germline V gene has CDR1 ENHRY and CDR2 SYGVKD. The CDR3 spans 11 residues. The CDR3 DNA follows: TGTGCCACCGGCAGGGAACAGCCCCAGCATTTT. It translates to CATGREQPQHF.

V and J are TRBV11-3 and TRBJ1-2, with no clear D. CDR1 SGHNT and CDR2 YENEEA come from the germline V gene. Trimming removed 11 bases from V and 1 base from J, with 20 bases in between. The CDR3 covers 15 residues. The CDR3 bases are TGTGCCGCGGCGGGCCGCCGCGGCTTTAACTATGGCTACACCTTC. It translates to CAAAGRRGFNYGYTF.